The sample holds many counts of the clone carrying this TCR beta chain. The antigen is undetermined. Germline trimming cut 0 bases from V and 2 bases from J; bases unmatched to any gene: 11. Germline-derived CDR1 and CDR2 are ENHRY and SYGVKD. This CDR3 comprises 18 residues. The record originates from a study of response to subunit inactivated influenza vaccine. Points from the study as a whole: Each seasonal flu vaccination may recruit only limited new T cells, authors suggested.

MiXCR was run by TCRdb on the RT-PCR reads, yielding one entry per CDR3 protein. This table has about 570,000 distinct CDR3 sequences, around 11% appearing once. A further study also used this sample, focusing on T cells expressing NK-cell markers. As that report states: For TCR beta, cDNA was produced by 5'RACE template switching with UMIs. Each of about six donors carried dominant NKG2C+ clonotypes accounting for roughly 1.0-7.5% of CD8+ T cells. A few donors' CD3+CD56-NKG2C+ cells were dominated by the same clonotypes. HCMV specificity of expanded NKG2C+ T cell clones remained unclear.

The chain carries TRBV10-3 and TRBJ2-3, with TRBD2 matching over 7 bases. The specimen comprised PBMCs from blood, sampled on the day of vaccination. The sequence came from a man aged 50 or older who received an inactivated influenza vaccine. CDR3 residues: CAISESGGQGDYTDTQYF. The CDR3 DNA follows: TGTGCCATCAGTGAGTCGGGCGGCCAAGGGGACTACACAGATACGCAGTATTTT.